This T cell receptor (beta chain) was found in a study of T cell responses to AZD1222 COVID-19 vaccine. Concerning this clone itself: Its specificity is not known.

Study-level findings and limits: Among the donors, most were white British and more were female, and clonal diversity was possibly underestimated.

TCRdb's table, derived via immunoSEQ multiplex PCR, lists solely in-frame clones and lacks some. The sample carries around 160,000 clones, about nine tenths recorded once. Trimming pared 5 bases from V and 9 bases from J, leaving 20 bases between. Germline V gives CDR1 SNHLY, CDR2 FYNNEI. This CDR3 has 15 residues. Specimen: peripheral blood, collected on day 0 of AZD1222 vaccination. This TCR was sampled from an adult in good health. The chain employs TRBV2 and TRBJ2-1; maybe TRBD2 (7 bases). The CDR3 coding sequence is TGTGCCAGCAGTCCCGGGACACCGAGGGGGGGTGAGCAGTTCTTC. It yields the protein CASSPGTPRGGEQFF.